The 20 T cell receptor beta chains listed next were all sequenced from one sample in a study of blood T cell repertoires in COVID-19. This table comes from immunoSEQ multiplex PCR, and its TCRdb copy is limited to in-frame clones, with some not included. The sample holds roughly 80,000 clones, roughly 80% seen once. The sequenced sample consisted of peripheral blood. The source of these receptors is a man of 80 years or more with acute or convalescent COVID-19.

The chain couples TRBV7-2 to TRBJ2-3; D possibly corresponds to TRBD2 (6 bases). V was trimmed by 1 base and J by 2 bases, leaving 10 bases between them. The CDR3 covers 15 residues. Germline lookup yields CDR1 SGHTA and CDR2 FQGNSA. The CDR3 DNA reads as TGTGCCAGCAGCTTAGGGGCGGGGTACACAGATACGCAGTATTTT. Its translation is CASSLGAGYTDTQYF. Filled out from reference TRBV7-2 and TRBJ2-3, the complete variable domain reads GAGVSQSPSNKVTEKGKDVELRCDPISGHTALYWYRQSLGQGLEFLIYFQGNSAPDKSGLPSDRFSAERTGGSVSTLTIQRTQQEDSAVYLCASSLGAGYTDTQYFGPGTRLTVL.

This clone was seen a few times. The J gene is TRBJ1-2, the V gene TRBV11-1; 7 bases are shared with TRBD1. The germline CDR1 and CDR2 sequences are SGHAT and FQDESV (reference sequence). This CDR3 is built from 16 residues. V lost 5 bases, J lost 0 bases, and 9 bases stayed unmatched. The CDR3 sequence is CASSGRTGVANYGYTF. The CDR3 DNA reads as TGTGCCAGCAGCGGCAGAACAGGGGTTGCTAACTATGGCTACACCTTC.

The chain employs TRBV19 and TRBJ1-5, with 8 bases that match TRBD1. Germline trimming cut 7 bases from V and 2 bases from J; bases unmatched to any gene: 4. CDR3 length: 14 amino acids. Germline lookup yields CDR1 LNHDA and CDR2 SQIVND (reference sequence). CDR3 region: CASTGQDGNQPQHF. The CDR3 region has the DNA TGTGCCAGTACGGGACAGGACGGCAATCAGCCCCAGCATTTT. Complete variable domain (other parts from reference TRBV19 and TRBJ1-5): DGGITQSPKYLFRKEGQNVTLSCEQNLNHDAMYWYRQDPGQGLRLIYYSQIVNDFQKGDIAEGYSVSREKKESFPLTVTSAQKNPTAFYLCASTGQDGNQPQHFGDGTRLSIL.

In DNA form, the CDR3 reads TGTGCCTGCACTTCGGAGGGGGCAGGCACAGATACGCAGTATTTT. Protein sequence: CACTSEGAGTDTQYF. This chain joins TRBV6-5 and TRBJ2-3; TRBD1 is a possible D gene (7 bases). The germline V and J ends were trimmed by 11 bases and 1 base, with 19 bases remaining between them. Germline CDR1 reads MNHEY; CDR2 reads SVGAGI. This CDR3 is 15 amino acids long.

The chain links TRBV6-4 to TRBJ1-1; maybe TRBD1 (6 bases). The CDR3 has 14 amino acids. The germline V gene has CDR1 MRHNA and CDR2 SNTAGT. V lost 2 bases and J 5 bases, leaving 12 bases between the germline ends. The CDR3, as DNA: TGTGCCAGCAGTGACCAACCAGGGGTGACTGAAGCTTTCTTT. Protein sequence: CASSDQPGVTEAFF.

The genes are TRBV2 and TRBJ1-4, with D uncertain. Germline lookup yields CDR1 SNHLY and CDR2 FYNNEI. With 4 bases removed from V and 0 bases from J, the gap between germline ends came to 9 bases. The CDR3 runs 15 residues. The CDR3 sequence is CASSASFATNEKLFF. CDR3 nucleotide sequence: TGTGCCAGCAGTGCCTCTTTCGCAACTAATGAAAAACTGTTTTTT.

This clone is a singleton in its sample. The gene calls are TRBV19 and TRBJ2-1, with 9 bases identical to TRBD1. In germline, CDR1 is LNHDA, CDR2 SQIVND (reference sequence). V trimming: 6 bases; J trimming: 8 bases; junction bases outside the gene matches: 8. The CDR3 loop spans 14 amino acids. Written as DNA, the CDR3 is TGTGCCAGTAGCATGGGACAGGGTAGTTATGAGCAGTTCTTC. Translated, it gives CASSMGQGSYEQFF.

This clone was counted ten times or more. CDR3 loop: CASNLRQNTEAFF. The CDR3 DNA reads TGTGCCAGCAACCTGAGACAGAACACTGAAGCTTTCTTT. The chain is built from TRBV6-5 and TRBJ1-1; D uncertain. With 7 bases removed from V and 1 base from J, the gap between germline ends came to 10 bases. From germline, CDR1 is MNHEY and CDR2 SVGAGI. The CDR3 contains 13 residues.

This chain links TRBV19 with TRBJ2-1, with TRBD1 identical over 8 bases. J lost 7 bases, V lost 2 bases, and 13 bases had no gene match. The V gene's germline CDR1 is LNHDA and CDR2 SQIVND (reference sequence). This CDR3 spans 17 amino acids. DNA of the CDR3: TGTGCCAGTAGTATAAGTGGCGACAGGGGAATTGGGAATGAGCAGTTCTTC. Translation: CASSISGDRGIGNEQFF.

The chain joins TRBV21-1 to TRBJ1-2; TRBD1 is the table's D call and was not checked against the DNA. TRBV21-1 is flagged as a pseudogene. The CDR3 totals 14 residues. This CDR3 reads CASSKGRTNYGYTF. The CDR3 nucleotides are TGTGCCAGCAGCAAAGGCAGGACAAACTATGGCTACACCTTC.

J is TRBJ1-2 and V is TRBV18; 8 positions agree with TRBD1. The CDR3 runs to 13 residues. In germline, CDR1 is KGHSH, CDR2 LQKENI. V gave up 5 bases and J gave up 5 bases; unmatched junction bases: 4. The CDR3 region has the DNA TGTGCCAGCTCAACCGGGACAGGATATGGCTACACCTTC. Its protein is CASSTGTGYGYTF.

The rearrangement uses TRBV29-1 and TRBJ2-3; 7 bases are shared with TRBD2. The germline gives CDR1 SQVTM, CDR2 ANQGSEA. Trimming cost V 0 bases and J 4 bases; bases outside gene matches: 13. The CDR3 length is 17 residues. CDR3 nucleotides: TGCAGCGTTGAAGATCCACTTGAGGCGGGGGTAGCAGATACGCAGTATTTT. Translating gives CSVEDPLEAGVADTQYF.

This chain joins TRBV18 and TRBJ2-3; D not certain. V lost 3 bases to trimming and J lost 0 bases, with 7 bases between them. The CDR3 runs to 14 residues. Germline CDR1 is KGHSH and CDR2 is LQKENI. CDR3 protein: CASSPARSTDTQYF. In DNA form, the CDR3 reads TGTGCCAGCTCACCTGCTAGAAGCACAGATACGCAGTATTTT. The full variable domain, with the rest looked up from reference TRBV18 and TRBJ2-3, is NAGVMQNPRHLVRRRGQEARLRCSPMKGHSHVYWYRQLPEEGLKFMVYLQKENIIDESGMPKERFSAEFPKEGPSILRIQQVVRGDSAAYFCASSPARSTDTQYFGPGTRLTVL.

The chain carries TRBV5-1 and TRBJ1-2; D is ambiguous. From germline, CDR1 is SGHRS and CDR2 YFSETQ. V was cut by 4 bases and J by 8 bases, with 15 bases left in between. This CDR3 contains 13 residues. For the CDR3, the DNA is TGCGCCAGCAGCCCTACTTTGCTGTGGGGCTACACCTTC. This encodes CASSPTLLWGYTF. The entire variable domain, with the rest obtained from reference TRBV5-1 and TRBJ1-2, is as follows: KAGVTQTPRYLIKTRGQQVTLSCSPISGHRSVSWYQQTPGQGLQFLFEYFSETQRNKGNFPGRFSGRQFSNSRSEMNVSTLELGDSALYLCASSPTLLWGYTFGSGTRLTVV.

V and J are TRBV5-6 and TRBJ1-1, with D hard to call. CDR1 is SGHDT and CDR2 is YYEEEE in the germline V gene. V was pared by 3 bases and J by 4 bases, with 19 bases between. The CDR3 sequence is 16 residues long. The CDR3, as DNA: TGTGCCAGCAGCTCCCTGGGGTCAGGTGGGAGCACTGAAGCTTTCTTT. Translation gives CASSSLGSGGSTEAFF. Complete variable domain (other parts from reference TRBV5-6 and TRBJ1-1): DAGVTQSPTHLIKTRGQQVTLRCSPKSGHDTVSWYQQALGQGPQFIFQYYEEEERQRGNFPDRFSGHQFPNYSSELNVNALLLGDSALYLCASSSLGSGGSTEAFFGQGTRLTVV.

The J gene is TRBJ1-2, the V gene TRBV4-1; TRBD1 matches 8 bases. The V gene's germline CDR1 is MGHRA and CDR2 YSYEKL. The CDR3 has 14 amino acids. V shed 6 bases and J 0 bases; nucleotides not matched to a gene: 3. The CDR3 sequence: CASSTDRANYGYTF. CDR3 nucleotide sequence: TGCGCCAGCAGTACGGACAGGGCTAACTATGGCTACACCTTC.

The rearrangement links TRBV19 to TRBJ1-1; possibly TRBD1 for D (6 bases). CDR1 and CDR2 from the germline V gene are LNHDA and SQIVND (reference sequence). This CDR3 contains 14 residues. The V end lost 6 bases, the J end lost 4 bases, and 15 bases lay between the germline ends. The CDR3 loop is CASSLGAGVTEAFF. In nucleotides, the CDR3 is TGTGCCAGTAGCCTTGGAGCAGGGGTCACTGAAGCTTTCTTT.

This chain connects TRBV5-8 to TRBJ1-6; 7 bases are a match to TRBD1. With V trimmed by 4 bases and J by 6 bases, 7 bases remained unmatched. The CDR3 covers 15 residues. The germline gives CDR1 SGHTS, CDR2 YDEGEE. DNA for the CDR3: TGTGCCAGCAGCACGGCACAGGGGCCTAATTCACCCCTCCACTTT. It yields the protein CASSTAQGPNSPLHF.

The chain uses TRBV7-9 and TRBJ2-3; D is perhaps TRBD2 (6 bases). Germline values: CDR1 SEHNR, CDR2 FQNEAQ (reference sequence). V shed 4 bases and J shed 1 base, with 9 bases lying between them. The CDR3 is 14 residues long. CDR3 in DNA: TGTGCCAGCAGCTGGATAGCGGGCACAGATACGCAGTATTTT. Translated: CASSWIAGTDTQYF.

The count of this clone is one. This chain joins TRBV6-6 and TRBJ1-5; D may be TRBD1 (5 bases). Germline lookup yields CDR1 MNHNY and CDR2 SVGAGI (reference sequence). The V end lost 4 bases, the J end lost 3 bases, and 16 bases lay between the germline ends. The CDR3 totals 16 residues. CDR3 in amino acids: CASSSGGGRDNQPQHF. In DNA form, the CDR3 reads TGTGCCAGCAGTTCCGGGGGAGGGAGGGACAATCAGCCCCAGCATTTT.